The rows below give T cell receptor beta chains drawn from one sample of a study of cytomegalovirus exposure and HLA in healthy donors. This table comes from immunoSEQ multiplex PCR, and its TCRdb copy is limited to in-frame clones, with some not included. The table shows 100,000 to 120,000 clones, with under 85% occurring only once. The material sequenced was PBMCs. These receptors originate from a woman aged 40 to 50 in good health and CMV-seropositive. CDR3s include the opening cysteine and the closing phenylalanine or tryptophan. Each record gives: V gene, CDR3 length, J gene, D gene, clone size, CDR3 protein, CDR3 DNA. A D gene is named only where the DNA matches it firmly. Clone size appears in some rows only: once, few, many, or a class for an expanded clone.

TRBV18	15	TRBJ2-7	-	-	CASSPSRGSTYEQYF	TGTGCCAGCTCACCTTCCAGGGGCTCCACCTACGAGCAGTACTTC
TRBV28	15	TRBJ2-7	-	-	CASSLSAPGAYEQYF	TGTGCCAGCAGTTTATCAGCTCCCGGGGCCTACGAGCAGTACTTC
TRBV25-1	14	TRBJ1-4	TRBD1	-	CASGRTGTNEKLFF	TGTGCCAGCGGTAGGACAGGGACTAATGAAAAACTGTTTTTT
TRBV11-2	13	TRBJ1-4	-	few	CASSLPYNEKLFF	TGTGCCAGCAGCTTACCCTATAATGAAAAACTGTTTTTT
TRBV6-5	14	TRBJ1-1	TRBD1	few	CASSRDRANTEAFF	TGTGCCAGCAGCAGGGACAGGGCGAACACTGAAGCTTTCTTT
TRBV12-5	13	TRBJ1-1	TRBD1	-	CASGLEGATEAFF	TGTGCTAGTGGTTTGGAGGGGGCCACTGAAGCTTTCTTT
TRBV5-3	15	TRBJ2-4	TRBD1	few	CARSTHRGNKNIQYF	TGTGCCAGAAGCACCCACAGGGGTAACAAAAACATTCAGTACTTC
TRBV2	13	TRBJ1-2	-	-	CASSLQGPDGYTF	TGTGCCAGCAGCCTACAGGGACCGGACGGCTACACCTTC
TRBV7-2	14	TRBJ2-5	TRBD1	-	CASSATGTGETQYF	TGTGCCAGCAGCGCAACCGGGACAGGGGAGACCCAGTACTTC
TRBV4-3	15	TRBJ2-7	TRBD1	-	CASSQADREGGEQYF	TGCGCCAGCAGCCAGGCCGACAGGGAAGGGGGCGAGCAGTACTTC
TRBV28	18	TRBJ2-1	TRBD1	-	CASSFPMSRDRGYNEQFF	TGTGCCAGCAGTTTCCCAATGTCCCGGGACAGGGGATACAATGAGCAGTTCTTC
TRBV28	16	TRBJ2-5	TRBD2	-	CASSYSGSGAQETQYF	TGTGCCAGCAGTTACTCAGGTAGCGGGGCCCAAGAGACCCAGTACTTC
TRBV10-3	14	TRBJ2-2	TRBD1	-	CAIRGQGTAGELFF	TGTGCCATCAGAGGACAGGGGACCGCCGGGGAGCTGTTTTTT
TRBV10-3	15	TRBJ1-1	-	-	CAISESPAGDTEAFF	TGTGCCATCAGTGAGTCGCCGGCCGGGGACACTGAAGCTTTCTTT
TRBV5-8	17	TRBJ2-5	TRBD1	-	CASSLAGTGLLQETQYF	TGTGCCAGCAGCTTGGCCGGGACAGGGCTACTCCAAGAGACCCAGTACTTC
TRBV7-8	16	TRBJ2-1	TRBD2	-	CASSQRLAGGTLEQFF	TGTGCCAGCAGCCAGAGACTAGCGGGTGGGACGTTAGAGCAGTTCTTC
TRBV13	14	TRBJ2-6	-	-	CASSSKQGANVLTF	TGTGCCAGCAGCTCCAAACAGGGGGCCAACGTCCTGACTTTC